This TCR beta chain derives from a study of shared clonotypes between healthy human individuals. Germline values: CDR1 SEHNR, CDR2 FQNEAQ (reference sequence). V lost 7 bases, J lost 4 bases, and 19 bases lay in between. This CDR3 is 15 amino acids long. The deep-level immunoSEQ assay was used. Each subset's genomic DNA was shared equally among a number of immunoSEQ plates. Authors' methods: Filtering of immunoSEQ junctional sequences could not match full-length read filtering. Measured with immunoSEQ multiplex PCR; TCRdb has only the in-frame clones, and not every one. V, J and clone size derive from that table, while D and trimming were established from the DNA sequence. This table holds approximately 470,000 clones, over 70% found once. Comments on this clone: This is likely a read error, given that the CDR3 carries no conserved phenylalanine or tryptophan at its end.

The sequence was obtained from a woman between 35 and 50 years old in good health. Some clones in this sample may be carry-over from other donors' samples. Sequences were obtained from PBMCs. V usage is TRBV7-9 and J usage is TRBJ1-2; possibly TRBD1 for D (6 bases). The CDR3 sequence: CASTPSPGASYGYTS. DNA of the CDR3: TGTGCCAGCACCCCTTCCCCAGGGGCCTCCTATGGCTACACCTCC.